This T cell receptor beta chain was profiled in a study of regulatory dendritic cells for organ transplantation. The germline CDR1 and CDR2 sequences are KGHSH and LQKENI. The CDR3 sequence is 13 residues long. This clone appeared a single time. Its antigen is not known. The method was immunoSEQ multiplex PCR; TCRdb's version includes in-frame clones alone and lacks a portion of them. This sample carries 25,000 to 30,000 clones, over 60% of them seen once, and the ten largest clones take around 2.3%. Findings and limits, study-wide: The authors noted considerable between-person heterogeneity in alloreactive memory CD8+ cells. Mature dendritic cells appeared to drive more memory CD8+ clonal expansion than regulatory ones.

The source is a human donor in good health. The chain links TRBV18 to TRBJ1-3, with 11 bases matching TRBD1. The sample comprised memory CD4+ T cells from blood. Regarding subset: CD45RO+ memory T cells. CDR3 in amino acids: CAVGQGAGNTIYF. CDR3 nucleotide sequence: TGTGCAGTCGGACAGGGGGCAGGAAACACCATATATTTT.